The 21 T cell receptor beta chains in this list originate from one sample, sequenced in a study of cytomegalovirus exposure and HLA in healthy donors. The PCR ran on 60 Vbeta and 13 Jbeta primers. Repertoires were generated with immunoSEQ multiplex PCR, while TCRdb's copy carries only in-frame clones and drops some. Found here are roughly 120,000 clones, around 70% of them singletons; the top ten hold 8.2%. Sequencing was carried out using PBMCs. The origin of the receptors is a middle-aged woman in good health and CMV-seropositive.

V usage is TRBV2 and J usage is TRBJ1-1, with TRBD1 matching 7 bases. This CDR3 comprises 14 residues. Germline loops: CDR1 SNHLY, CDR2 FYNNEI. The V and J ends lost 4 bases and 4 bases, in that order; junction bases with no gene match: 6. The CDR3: CASSGRGPSTEAFF. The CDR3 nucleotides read TGTGCCAGCAGTGGGAGGGGGCCGAGCACTGAAGCTTTCTTT.

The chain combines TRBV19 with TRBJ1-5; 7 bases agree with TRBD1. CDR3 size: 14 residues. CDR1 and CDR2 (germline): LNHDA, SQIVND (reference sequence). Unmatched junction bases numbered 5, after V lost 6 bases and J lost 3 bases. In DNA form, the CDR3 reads TGTGCCAGTAGGTCCCAGGGGGACAATCAGCCCCAGCATTTT. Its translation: CASRSQGDNQPQHF.

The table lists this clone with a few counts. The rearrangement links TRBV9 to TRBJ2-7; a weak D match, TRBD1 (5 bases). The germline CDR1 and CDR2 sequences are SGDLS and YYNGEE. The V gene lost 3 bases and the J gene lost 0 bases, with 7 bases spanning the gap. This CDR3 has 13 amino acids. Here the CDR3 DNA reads TGTGCCAGCAGCGAGGACATCTCCTACGAGCAGTACTTC. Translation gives CASSEDISYEQYF.

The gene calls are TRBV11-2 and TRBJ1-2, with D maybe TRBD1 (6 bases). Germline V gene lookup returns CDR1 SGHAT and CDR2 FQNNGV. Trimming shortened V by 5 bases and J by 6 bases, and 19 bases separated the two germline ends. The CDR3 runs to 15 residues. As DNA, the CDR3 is TGTGCCAGCAGCCACGTTAGCACAGGGCCACATGGCTACACCTTC. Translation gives CASSHVSTGPHGYTF.

The CDR3 region has the DNA TGTGCCAGCAGGAACCCGGGACAGGGCAGCACCGGGGAGCTGTTTTTT. It specifies CASRNPGQGSTGELFF. The chain combines TRBV2 with TRBJ2-2; TRBD1 agrees at 9 bases. With V trimmed by 6 bases and J by 4 bases, 9 bases remained unmatched. CDR1 and CDR2 (germline): SNHLY, FYNNEI. The CDR3 spans 16 residues.

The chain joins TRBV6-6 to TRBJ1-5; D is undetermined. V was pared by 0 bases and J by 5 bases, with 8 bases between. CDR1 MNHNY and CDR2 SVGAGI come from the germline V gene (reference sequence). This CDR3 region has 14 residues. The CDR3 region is CASSYSASYQPQHF. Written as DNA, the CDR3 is TGTGCCAGCAGTTACTCCGCGAGTTATCAGCCCCAGCATTTT.

CDR3: CASSLSSGAGSDTQYF. CDR3 DNA sequence: TGTGCCAGCAGCTTATCTAGCGGGGCCGGGTCAGATACGCAGTATTTT. The V gene is TRBV7-2, the J gene TRBJ2-3; TRBD2 matches 9 bases. Per germline, CDR1 SGHTA and CDR2 FQGNSA. The ends lost 2 bases at V and 4 bases at J; junction bases unmatched: 7. CDR3 length equals 16 residues.

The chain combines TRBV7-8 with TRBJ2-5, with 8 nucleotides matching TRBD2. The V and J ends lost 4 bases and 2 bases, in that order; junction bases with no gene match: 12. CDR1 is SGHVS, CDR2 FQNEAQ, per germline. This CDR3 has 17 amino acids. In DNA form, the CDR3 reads TGTGCCAGCAGCTCCCCGGCTTGGGTAGCGGGGCAAGAGACCCAGTACTTC. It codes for CASSSPAWVAGQETQYF.

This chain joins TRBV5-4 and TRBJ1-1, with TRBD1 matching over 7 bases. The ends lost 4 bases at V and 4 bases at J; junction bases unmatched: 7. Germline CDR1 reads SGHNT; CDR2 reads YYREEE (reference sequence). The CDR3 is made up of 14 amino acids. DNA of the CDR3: TGTGCCAGCAGCGGAGGGGGCTGGGGCACTGAAGCTTTCTTT. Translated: CASSGGGWGTEAFF.

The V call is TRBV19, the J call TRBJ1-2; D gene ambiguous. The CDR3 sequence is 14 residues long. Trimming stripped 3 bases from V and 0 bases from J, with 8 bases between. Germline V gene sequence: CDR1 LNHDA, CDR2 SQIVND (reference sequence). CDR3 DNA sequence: TGTGCCAGTAGTATGCGGTTCTCTAACTATGGCTACACCTTC. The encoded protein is CASSMRFSNYGYTF.

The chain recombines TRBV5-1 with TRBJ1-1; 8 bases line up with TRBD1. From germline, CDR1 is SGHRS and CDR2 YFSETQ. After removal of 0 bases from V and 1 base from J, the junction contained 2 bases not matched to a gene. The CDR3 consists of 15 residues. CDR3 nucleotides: TGCGCCAGCAGCTTGGAGGGGACAGGGAACACTGAAGCTTTCTTT. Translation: CASSLEGTGNTEAFF.

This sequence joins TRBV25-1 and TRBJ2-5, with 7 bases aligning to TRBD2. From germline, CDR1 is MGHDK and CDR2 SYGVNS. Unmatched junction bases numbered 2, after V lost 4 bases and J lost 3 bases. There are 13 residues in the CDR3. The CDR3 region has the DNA TGTGCCAGCAGTGCGGCGGGGGAAGAGACCCAGTACTTC. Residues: CASSAAGEETQYF.

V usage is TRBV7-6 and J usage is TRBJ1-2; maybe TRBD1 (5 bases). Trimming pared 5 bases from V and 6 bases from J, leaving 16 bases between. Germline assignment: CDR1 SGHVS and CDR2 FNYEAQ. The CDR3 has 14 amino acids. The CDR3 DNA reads TGTGCCAGCAGCCCGGGTCCTCGGGGGAATGGCTACACCTTC. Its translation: CASSPGPRGNGYTF.

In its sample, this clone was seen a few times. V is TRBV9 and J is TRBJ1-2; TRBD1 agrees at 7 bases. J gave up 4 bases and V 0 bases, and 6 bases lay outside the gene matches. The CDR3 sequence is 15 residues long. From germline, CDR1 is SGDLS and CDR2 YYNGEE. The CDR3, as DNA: TGTGCCAGCAGCGTAGGCGGGGACAGCTTCTATGGCTACACCTTC. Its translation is CASSVGGDSFYGYTF. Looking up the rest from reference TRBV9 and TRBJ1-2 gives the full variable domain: DSGVTQTPKHLITATGQRVTLRCSPRSGDLSVYWYQQSLDQGLQFLIQYYNGEERAKGNILERFSAQQFPDLHSELNLSSLELGDSALYFCASSVGGDSFYGYTFGSGTRLTVV.

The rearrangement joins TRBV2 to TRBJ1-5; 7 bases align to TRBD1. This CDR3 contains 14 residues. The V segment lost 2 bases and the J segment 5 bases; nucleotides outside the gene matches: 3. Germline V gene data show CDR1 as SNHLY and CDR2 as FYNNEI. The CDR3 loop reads CASSERGGYQPQHF. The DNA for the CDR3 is TGTGCCAGCAGTGAAAGAGGGGGCTATCAGCCCCAGCATTTT.

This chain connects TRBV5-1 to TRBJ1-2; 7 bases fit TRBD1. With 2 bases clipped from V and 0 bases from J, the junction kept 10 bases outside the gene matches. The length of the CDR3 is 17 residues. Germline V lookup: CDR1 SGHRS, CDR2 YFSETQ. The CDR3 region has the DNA TGCGCCAGCAGCTTCTCTGGACAGGCTAACACTAACTATGGCTACACCTTC. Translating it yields CASSFSGQANTNYGYTF. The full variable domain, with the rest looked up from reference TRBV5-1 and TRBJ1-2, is KAGVTQTPRYLIKTRGQQVTLSCSPISGHRSVSWYQQTPGQGLQFLFEYFSETQRNKGNFPGRFSGRQFSNSRSEMNVSTLELGDSALYLCASSFSGQANTNYGYTFGSGTRLTVV.

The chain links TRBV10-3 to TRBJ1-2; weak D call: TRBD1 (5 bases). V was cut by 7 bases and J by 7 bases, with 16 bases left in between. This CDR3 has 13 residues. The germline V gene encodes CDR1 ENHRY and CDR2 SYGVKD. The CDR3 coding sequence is TGTGCCATCACCTCGGGGGGGGTACCTGGCTACACCTTC. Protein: CAITSGGVPGYTF.

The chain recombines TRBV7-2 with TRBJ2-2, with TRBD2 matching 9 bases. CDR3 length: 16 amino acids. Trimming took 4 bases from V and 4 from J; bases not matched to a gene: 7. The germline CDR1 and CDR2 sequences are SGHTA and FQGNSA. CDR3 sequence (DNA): TGTGCCAGCAGCTCCTTCTGGCGGGGGGGCACCGGGGAGCTGTTTTTT. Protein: CASSSFWRGGTGELFF.

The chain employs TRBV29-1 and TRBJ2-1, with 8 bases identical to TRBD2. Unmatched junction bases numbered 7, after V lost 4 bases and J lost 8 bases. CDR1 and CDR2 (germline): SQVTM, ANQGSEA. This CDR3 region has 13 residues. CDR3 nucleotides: TGCAGCGTTGGTCCTCCCGGGAGGGATGAGCAGTTCTTC. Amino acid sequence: CSVGPPGRDEQFF.

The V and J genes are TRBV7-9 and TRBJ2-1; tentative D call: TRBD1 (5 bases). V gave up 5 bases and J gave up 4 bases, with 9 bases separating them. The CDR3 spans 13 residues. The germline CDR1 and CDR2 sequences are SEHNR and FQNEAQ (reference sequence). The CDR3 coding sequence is TGTGCCAGCAGCCAAGACAGATACAATGAGCAGTTCTTC. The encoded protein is CASSQDRYNEQFF. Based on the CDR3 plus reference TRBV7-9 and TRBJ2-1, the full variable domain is DTGVSQNPRHKITKRGQNVTFRCDPISEHNRLYWYRQTLGQGPEFLTYFQNEAQLEKSRLLSDRFSAERPKGSFSTLEIQRTEQGDSAMYLCASSQDRYNEQFFGPGTRLTVL.

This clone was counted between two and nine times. For the CDR3, the DNA is TGCAGCGTTGAGCAGGGACAGGGACTCCACGAGCAGTACTTC. Translated: CSVEQGQGLHEQYF. This chain connects TRBV29-1 to TRBJ2-7; 9 bases are shared with TRBD1. The V gene end was trimmed by 3 bases and the J gene end by 5 bases; junction bases not matched to a gene: 8. This CDR3 is 14 amino acids long. Germline CDR1 is SQVTM and CDR2 is ANQGSEA.